The TCR beta chain described here comes from a study of CD8 T cells in ankylosing spondylitis. Study results and limitations: A TCR beta motif of 8 or 9 highly homologous variants appeared characteristic of ankylosing spondylitis blood.

TCRdb processed the 5' RACE reads anew with MiXCR; each CDR3 protein has one entry. The sample lists roughly 300,000 distinct CDR3 sequences; 6.5% to 10% were seen once. Looked up from germline, CDR1 is SNHLY and CDR2 is FYNNEI. This CDR3 region has 14 residues. The germline V and J ends were trimmed by 1 base and 8 bases, with 14 bases remaining between them. As concerns this clonotype: Its antigen is as yet unknown.

Material: blood, either unsorted or a sorted T cell fraction (not recorded which). The TCR was taken from a male donor with ankylosing spondylitis. V gene TRBV2 combines with J gene TRBJ1-1; D possibly corresponds to TRBD1 (6 bases). The CDR3 DNA follows: TGTGCCAGCAGTGAAGGGGCGACCGGGACAGAAGCTTTCTTT. Its protein is CASSEGATGTEAFF. Drawing the rest from reference TRBV2 and TRBJ1-1, the complete variable domain is EPEVTQTPSHQVTQMGQEVILRCVPISNHLYFYWYRQILGQKVEFLVSFYNNEISEKSEIFDDQFSVERPDGSNFTLKIRSTKLEDSAMYFCASSEGATGTEAFFGQGTRLTVV.